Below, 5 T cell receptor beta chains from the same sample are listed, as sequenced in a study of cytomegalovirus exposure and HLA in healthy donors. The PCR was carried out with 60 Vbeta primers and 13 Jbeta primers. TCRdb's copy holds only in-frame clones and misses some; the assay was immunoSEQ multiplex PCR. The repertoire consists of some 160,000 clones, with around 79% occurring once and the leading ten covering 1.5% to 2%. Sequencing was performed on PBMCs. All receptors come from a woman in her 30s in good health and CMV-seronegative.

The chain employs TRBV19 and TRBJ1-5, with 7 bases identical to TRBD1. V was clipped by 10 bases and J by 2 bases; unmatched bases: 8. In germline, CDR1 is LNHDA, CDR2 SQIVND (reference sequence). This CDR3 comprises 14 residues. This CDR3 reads CATKTGKGNQPQHF. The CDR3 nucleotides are TGTGCCACCAAGACAGGGAAGGGCAATCAGCCCCAGCATTTT.

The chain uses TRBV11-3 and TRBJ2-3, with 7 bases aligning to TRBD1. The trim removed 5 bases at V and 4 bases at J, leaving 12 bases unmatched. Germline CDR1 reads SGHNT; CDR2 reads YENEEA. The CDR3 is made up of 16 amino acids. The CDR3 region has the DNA TGTGCCAGCAGCCTCGGAGACAGGGTAGTCCCAGATACGCAGTATTTT. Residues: CASSLGDRVVPDTQYF.

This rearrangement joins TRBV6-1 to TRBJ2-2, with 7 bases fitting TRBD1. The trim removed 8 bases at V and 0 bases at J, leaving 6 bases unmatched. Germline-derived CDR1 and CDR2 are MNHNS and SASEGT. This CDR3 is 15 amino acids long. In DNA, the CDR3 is TGTGCCAGCCGAAGACAGGGTGCGAACACCGGGGAGCTGTTTTTT. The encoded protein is CASRRQGANTGELFF.

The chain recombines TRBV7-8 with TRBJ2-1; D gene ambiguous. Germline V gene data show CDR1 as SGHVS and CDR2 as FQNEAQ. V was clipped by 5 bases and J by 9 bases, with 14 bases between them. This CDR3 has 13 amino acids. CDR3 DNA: TGTGCCAGCAGCCCACTAACGACTCTTGAGCAGTTCTTC. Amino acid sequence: CASSPLTTLEQFF.

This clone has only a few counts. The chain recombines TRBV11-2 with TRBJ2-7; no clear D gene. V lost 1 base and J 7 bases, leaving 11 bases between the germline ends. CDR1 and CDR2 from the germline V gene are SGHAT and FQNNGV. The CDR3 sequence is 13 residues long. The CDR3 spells CASSLAQAWEQYF. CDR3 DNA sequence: TGTGCCAGCAGCTTAGCCCAGGCGTGGGAGCAGTACTTC.